This TCR beta chain is drawn from a study of beta chain features in type 1 diabetes. The study's findings and limits: VDJ junctions from patients with type 1 diabetes contained fewer insertions and more deletions.

Comment on this clone: What it recognizes is unknown.

What was sequenced were expressed TCRB transcripts, since all of the isolated RNA had been reverse transcribed. Clones were read by immunoSEQ multiplex PCR, and TCRdb kept only the in-frame ones, dropping some. The profile shows tens of thousands of clones, about 52% of them singletons. Sequences were obtained from central memory CD4+ T cells from blood. The TCR was taken from a woman between 18 and 29 years old in good health.

CDR3 sequence reads: CASSYRGDDYGYTF. The CDR3 DNA sequence: TGTGCCAGCTCATATCGGGGAGACGACTATGGCTACACCTTC. The chain has TRBV18 and TRBJ1-2; D is unclear. The ends were cut back, 5 bases at V and 3 bases at J, with 13 bases in the middle. The CDR3 is 14 amino acids. Germline-derived CDR1 and CDR2 are KGHSH and LQKENI.